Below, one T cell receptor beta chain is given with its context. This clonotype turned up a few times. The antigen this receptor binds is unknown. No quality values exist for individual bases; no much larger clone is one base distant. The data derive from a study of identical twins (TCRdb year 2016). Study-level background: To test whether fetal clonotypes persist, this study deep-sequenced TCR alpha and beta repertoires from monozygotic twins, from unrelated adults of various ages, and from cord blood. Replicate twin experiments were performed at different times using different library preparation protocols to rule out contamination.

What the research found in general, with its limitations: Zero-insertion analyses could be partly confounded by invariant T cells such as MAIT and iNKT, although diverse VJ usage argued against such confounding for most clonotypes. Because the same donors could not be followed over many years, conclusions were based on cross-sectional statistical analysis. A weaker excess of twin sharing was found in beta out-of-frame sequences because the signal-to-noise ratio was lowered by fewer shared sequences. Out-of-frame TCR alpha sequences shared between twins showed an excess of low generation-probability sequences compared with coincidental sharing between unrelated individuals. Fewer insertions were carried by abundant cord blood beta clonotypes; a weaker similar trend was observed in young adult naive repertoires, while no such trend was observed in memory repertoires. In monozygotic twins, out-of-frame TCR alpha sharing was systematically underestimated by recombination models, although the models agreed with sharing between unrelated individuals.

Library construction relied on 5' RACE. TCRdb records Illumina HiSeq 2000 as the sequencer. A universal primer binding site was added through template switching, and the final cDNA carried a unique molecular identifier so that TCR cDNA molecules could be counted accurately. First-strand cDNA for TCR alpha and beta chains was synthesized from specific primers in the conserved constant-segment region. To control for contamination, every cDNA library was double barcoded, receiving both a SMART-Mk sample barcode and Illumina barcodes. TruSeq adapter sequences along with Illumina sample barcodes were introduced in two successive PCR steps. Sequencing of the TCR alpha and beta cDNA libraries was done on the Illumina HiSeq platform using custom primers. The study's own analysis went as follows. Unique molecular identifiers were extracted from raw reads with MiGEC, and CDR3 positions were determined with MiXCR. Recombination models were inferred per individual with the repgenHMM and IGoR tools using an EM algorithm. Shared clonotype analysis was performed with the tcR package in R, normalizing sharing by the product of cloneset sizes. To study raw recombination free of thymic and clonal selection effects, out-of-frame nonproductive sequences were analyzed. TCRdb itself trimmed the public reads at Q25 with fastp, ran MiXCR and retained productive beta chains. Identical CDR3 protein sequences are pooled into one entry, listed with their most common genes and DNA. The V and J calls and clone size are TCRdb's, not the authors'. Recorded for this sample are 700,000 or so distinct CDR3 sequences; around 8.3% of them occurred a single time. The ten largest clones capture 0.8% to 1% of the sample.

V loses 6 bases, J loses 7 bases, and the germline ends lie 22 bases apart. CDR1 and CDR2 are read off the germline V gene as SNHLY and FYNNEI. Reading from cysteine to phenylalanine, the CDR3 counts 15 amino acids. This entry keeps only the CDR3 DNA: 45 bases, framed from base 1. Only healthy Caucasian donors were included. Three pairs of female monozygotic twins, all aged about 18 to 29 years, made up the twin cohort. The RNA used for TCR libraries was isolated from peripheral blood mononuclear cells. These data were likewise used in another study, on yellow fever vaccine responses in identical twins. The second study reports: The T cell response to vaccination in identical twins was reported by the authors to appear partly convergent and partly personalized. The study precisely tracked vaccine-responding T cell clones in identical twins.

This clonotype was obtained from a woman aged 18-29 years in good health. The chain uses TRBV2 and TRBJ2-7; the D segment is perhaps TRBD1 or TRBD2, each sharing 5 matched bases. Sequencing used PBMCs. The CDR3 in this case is CASRGTGAIVTEQYF. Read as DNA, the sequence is TGTGCCAGCAGAGGGACGGGCGCAATCGTTACGGAGCAGTACTTC. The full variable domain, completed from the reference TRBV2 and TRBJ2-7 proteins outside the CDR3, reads EPEVTQTPSHQVTQMGQEVILRCVPISNHLYFYWYRQILGQKVEFLVSFYNNEISEKSEIFDDQFSVERPDGSNFTLKIRSTKLEDSAMYFCASRGTGAIVTEQYFGPGTRLTVT.